These T cell receptor beta chains were read from a single sample in a study of T cells expressing NK-cell markers. TCRdb reanalyzed the 5' RACE reads and collapses them to one entry per CDR3 protein, without DNA. The record lists around 380,000 distinct CDR3 sequences, of which the ten most abundant hold 9.5% to 12%. The sequencing input was blood T cells: a sorted CD56 or NKG2C T cell subset, CD4+ or CD8+ T cells, or bulk PBMC T cells (not recorded which). Receptors originate from a woman between 50 and 59 years old in good health. Both conserved end residues are part of each CDR3.

V gene: TRBV5-1; J gene: TRBJ2-5; CDR3 protein: CASGAGTSGTETQYF
V gene: TRBV6-2/TRBV6-3; J gene: TRBJ2-1; CDR3 protein: CASSTAEGRLGGFNEQFF
V gene: TRBV11-2; J gene: TRBJ2-1; CDR3 protein: CASSPKLGPHTNEQFF
V gene: TRBV2; J gene: TRBJ2-3; CDR3 protein: CASGLAGTDTQYF
V gene: TRBV20-1; J gene: TRBJ2-1; CDR3 protein: CSARIWLAGYEQFF
V gene: TRBV7-8; J gene: TRBJ1-6; CDR3 protein: CASSPLGGSPLHF
V gene: TRBV5-6; J gene: TRBJ1-5; CDR3 protein: CASSFTGGLNQPQHF
V gene: TRBV6-6; J gene: TRBJ2-7; CDR3 protein: CASSIQLAEQYF
V gene: TRBV4-1; J gene: TRBJ2-3; CDR3 protein: CASSQVGASTDTQYF
V gene: TRBV5-1; J gene: TRBJ2-5; CDR3 protein: CASSSGTDQETQYF
V gene: TRBV27; J gene: TRBJ1-5; CDR3 protein: CASRTGGGNQPQHF
V gene: TRBV20-1; J gene: TRBJ2-1; CDR3 protein: CSARGRGGSSPHNEQFF
V gene: TRBV20-1; J gene: TRBJ2-5; CDR3 protein: CSARSGVGDYSGRELQETQYF
V gene: TRBV7-2; J gene: TRBJ2-5; CDR3 protein: CASSPSIQETQYF
V gene: TRBV3-1; J gene: TRBJ2-3; CDR3 protein: CASSQDFGLALDTQYF
V gene: TRBV6-5; J gene: TRBJ2-1; CDR3 protein: CASSLRWEGIDEQFF
V gene: TRBV19; J gene: TRBJ2-3; CDR3 protein: CASRNDRSGTDTQYF
V gene: TRBV10-1; J gene: TRBJ2-2; CDR3 protein: CASSDLAGYGELFF
V gene: TRBV5-1; J gene: TRBJ2-7; CDR3 protein: CASSLESGTYYEQYF
V gene: TRBV5-6; J gene: TRBJ2-1; CDR3 protein: CASSLGHGLDRGEGEQFF
V gene: TRBV7-9; J gene: TRBJ2-1; CDR3 protein: CASVGVSLVPKSYNEQFF
V gene: TRBV27; J gene: TRBJ2-7; CDR3 protein: CASKGGLAQSYEQYF
V gene: TRBV24-1; J gene: TRBJ2-1; CDR3 protein: CATSDLVDYNEQFF
V gene: TRBV5-4; J gene: TRBJ1-1; CDR3 protein: CASSSPLGRNTEAFF
V gene: TRBV11-2; J gene: TRBJ2-3; CDR3 protein: CASSPSASAWQYF
V gene: TRBV20-1; J gene: TRBJ1-5; CDR3 protein: CSASTLTGGLGQPQHF
V gene: TRBV21-1; J gene: TRBJ2-7; CDR3 protein: CASSFGTGPPYEQYF
V gene: TRBV14; J gene: TRBJ2-1; CDR3 protein: CASSPSAGGQRRESYNEQFF
V gene: TRBV5-1; J gene: TRBJ1-1; CDR3 protein: CASSWDTGTGNTEAFF
V gene: TRBV25-1; J gene: TRBJ2-1; CDR3 protein: CASSILTGGNEQFF
V gene: TRBV3-1; J gene: TRBJ1-1; CDR3 protein: CASSQQDRVTEAFF
V gene: TRBV4-1; J gene: TRBJ1-2; CDR3 protein: CASSQEVIKPYGYTF
V gene: TRBV7-3; J gene: TRBJ2-3; CDR3 protein: CASSTRESSTDTQYF
V gene: TRBV24-1; J gene: TRBJ2-5; CDR3 protein: CAITQLQETQYF
V gene: TRBV7-2; J gene: TRBJ1-4; CDR3 protein: CASSRRGTWGEKLFF
V gene: TRBV4-1; J gene: TRBJ2-5; CDR3 protein: CASSQAQQETQYF
V gene: TRBV29-1; J gene: TRBJ2-1; CDR3 protein: CSVEVGDRGGEQFF
V gene: TRBV3-1; J gene: TRBJ2-7; CDR3 protein: CASSHWDPAGEQYF
V gene: TRBV14; J gene: TRBJ2-5; CDR3 protein: CASSQALAGAGETQYF
V gene: TRBV24-1; J gene: TRBJ2-1; CDR3 protein: CATSASLYNEQFF
V gene: TRBV10-1; J gene: TRBJ2-2; CDR3 protein: CASSDVSGRIGGELFF
V gene: TRBV4-1; J gene: TRBJ2-1; CDR3 protein: CASREVSGNNEQFF
V gene: TRBV9; J gene: TRBJ2-2; CDR3 protein: CASSASGARELFF
V gene: TRBV6-5; J gene: TRBJ2-7; CDR3 protein: CASSPQRQGAHEQYF
V gene: TRBV7-8; J gene: TRBJ1-1; CDR3 protein: CASSLGAGWGTEAFF
V gene: TRBV4-1; J gene: TRBJ2-7; CDR3 protein: CALSGTPSYEQYF
V gene: TRBV20-1; J gene: TRBJ2-3; CDR3 protein: CSAERELAGGPSDTQYF
V gene: TRBV5-5; J gene: TRBJ2-7; CDR3 protein: CASSLAGVFYEQYF
V gene: TRBV20-1; J gene: TRBJ2-3; CDR3 protein: CSAGKRESTDTQYF
V gene: TRBV5-1; J gene: TRBJ1-5; CDR3 protein: CASSAGLSDNQPQHF
V gene: TRBV12-3/TRBV12-4; J gene: TRBJ2-2; CDR3 protein: CASSLTQQAGELFF
V gene: TRBV25-1; J gene: TRBJ1-1; CDR3 protein: CASSECRWEMNTEAFF
V gene: TRBV5-1; J gene: TRBJ2-5; CDR3 protein: CASSLALSGRQETQYF
V gene: TRBV20-1; J gene: TRBJ1-2; CDR3 protein: CSAYHSIGYTF
V gene: TRBV29-1; J gene: TRBJ2-1; CDR3 protein: CSVVSGRRGNEQFF
V gene: TRBV5-1; J gene: TRBJ2-6; CDR3 protein: CASSQAPGPGSGANVLTF